A single sample is the source of the 12 T cell receptor beta chains below, sequenced in a study of PD-L1 blockade in urothelial cancer. The table came from immunoSEQ multiplex PCR; TCRdb's copy has only in-frame clones and leaves some out. There are tens of thousands of clones in the sample; roughly 87% occur only once, and 4.5% to 7% lies in the top ten. Sample: PBMCs, taken around atezolizumab (anti-PD-L1) treatment. The receptors derive from a woman between 70 and 85 years old with urothelial cancer.

The rearrangement links TRBV5-1 to TRBJ2-2, with a possible D match to TRBD1 (5 bases). Per the germline V gene, CDR1 is SGHRS and CDR2 is YFSETQ. The V and J ends lost 6 bases and 3 bases respectively, with 15 bases between them. CDR3 length equals 15 residues. CDR3 residues: CASTHKQEYTGELFF. The CDR3 nucleotides read TGCGCCAGCACCCATAAACAGGAGTACACCGGGGAGCTGTTTTTT. The full variable domain, with the rest looked up from reference TRBV5-1 and TRBJ2-2, is KAGVTQTPRYLIKTRGQQVTLSCSPISGHRSVSWYQQTPGQGLQFLFEYFSETQRNKGNFPGRFSGRQFSNSRSEMNVSTLELGDSALYLCASTHKQEYTGELFFGEGSRLTVL.

The genes are TRBV5-1 and TRBJ2-3; a weak D match, TRBD2 (5 bases). V was cut by 0 bases and J by 4 bases, with 9 bases left in between. There are 14 residues in the CDR3. In germline, CDR1 is SGHRS, CDR2 YFSETQ. CDR3 in amino acids: CASSLGVGADTQYF. Written as DNA, the CDR3 is TGCGCCAGCAGCTTGGGGGTGGGAGCAGATACGCAGTATTTT. Filled out from reference TRBV5-1 and TRBJ2-3, the complete variable domain reads KAGVTQTPRYLIKTRGQQVTLSCSPISGHRSVSWYQQTPGQGLQFLFEYFSETQRNKGNFPGRFSGRQFSNSRSEMNVSTLELGDSALYLCASSLGVGADTQYFGPGTRLTVL.

This chain connects TRBV28 to TRBJ1-1, with D maybe TRBD1 (6 bases). Germline V gene lookup returns CDR1 MDHEN and CDR2 SYDVKM. Trimming stripped 8 bases from V and 1 base from J, with 20 bases between. The CDR3 covers 16 residues. The DNA for the CDR3 is TGTGCCAGCTACCTAAGTAACAGGGTCCAGAACACTGAAGCTTTCTTT. Translation: CASYLSNRVQNTEAFF. Filled out from reference TRBV28 and TRBJ1-1, the complete variable domain reads DVKVTQSSRYLVKRTGEKVFLECVQDMDHENMFWYRQDPGLGLRLIYFSYDVKMKEKGDIPEGYSVSREKKERFSLILESASTNQTSMYLCASYLSNRVQNTEAFFGQGTRLTVV.

The chain couples TRBV28 to TRBJ2-7, with D possibly being TRBD1 (5 bases). V was pared by 6 bases and J by 3 bases, with 9 bases between. CDR3 length: 12 amino acids. Germline values: CDR1 MDHEN, CDR2 SYDVKM. Written as DNA, the CDR3 is TGTGCCAGCAGCCGACAGATCTACGAGCAGTACTTC. Translating it yields CASSRQIYEQYF.

V gene TRBV5-5 combines with J gene TRBJ2-7, with 7 bases aligning to TRBD1. V gave up 4 bases and J gave up 3 bases; unmatched junction bases: 7. The CDR3 has 14 amino acids. Looked up from germline, CDR1 is SGHKS and CDR2 is YYEKEE (reference sequence). CDR3 nucleotide sequence: TGTGCCAGCAGCCCCCGACAGGGTGTCTACGAGCAGTACTTC. It codes for CASSPRQGVYEQYF.

The chain employs TRBV10-3 and TRBJ1-2; D is perhaps TRBD1 (6 bases). The CDR3 contains 13 residues. Germline V gene data show CDR1 as ENHRY and CDR2 as SYGVKD. V was pared by 10 bases and J by 7 bases, with 19 bases between. CDR3 DNA: TGTGCCACCGTACCGGGGGGGCTAAGTGGCTACACCTTC. Its translation: CATVPGGLSGYTF.

V usage is TRBV15 and J usage is TRBJ2-7; TRBD1 agrees at 8 bases. Germline V gene lookup returns CDR1 LNHNV and CDR2 YYDKDF (reference sequence). The CDR3 runs to 15 residues. V shed 0 bases, J shed 3 bases, and the junction held 4 bases outside the gene matches. DNA of the CDR3: TGTGCCACCAGCAGAGATTGGACAGGGAACTACGAGCAGTACTTC. Amino acids: CATSRDWTGNYEQYF.

The DNA of the CDR3 is TGCAGTGCTAGACACGGGACTAGCCAATACTTC. As protein: CSARHGTSQYF. The rearrangement uses TRBV20-1 and TRBJ2-7; 9 bases line up with TRBD2. CDR3 size: 11 residues. The V segment lost 2 bases and the J segment 13 bases; nucleotides outside the gene matches: 6. Germline V gives CDR1 DFQATT, CDR2 SNEGSKA (reference sequence).

The chain joins TRBV10-3 to TRBJ1-2, with TRBD1 matching over 10 bases. The CDR3 runs to 16 residues. After removal of 4 bases from V and 7 bases from J, the junction contained 12 bases not matched to a gene. Per germline, CDR1 ENHRY and CDR2 SYGVKD. The CDR3: CAISGSGRQGAGGYTF. For the CDR3, the DNA is TGTGCCATCAGTGGGTCTGGTAGACAGGGGGCCGGTGGCTACACCTTC.

This clone was detected a few times. This chain links TRBV27 with TRBJ1-3; D ambiguous. CDR1 is MNHEY, CDR2 SMNVEV, per germline (reference sequence). The CDR3 spans 13 residues. V was clipped by 3 bases and J by 4 bases, with 7 bases between them. In DNA, the CDR3 is TGTGCCAGCAGTTTTAATCAGGGAAACACCATATATTTT. As protein: CASSFNQGNTIYF.

The chain combines TRBV19 with TRBJ1-1; 10 bases align to TRBD1. The germline gives CDR1 LNHDA, CDR2 SQIVND (reference sequence). The CDR3 extends over 15 amino acids. Germline trimming cut 3 bases from V and 3 bases from J; bases unmatched to any gene: 4. The CDR3 bases are TGTGCCAGTAGTATTCGGGACAGGGGTTACACTGAAGCTTTCTTT. Protein product: CASSIRDRGYTEAFF.

The DNA of the CDR3 is TGTGCCAGCAGCTTAGCGCCTAGCGGGAGAGGGGAGACCCAGTACTTC. It is translated as CASSLAPSGRGETQYF. The chain uses TRBV7-8 and TRBJ2-5; the match to TRBD2 covers 10 bases. Losses at the gene ends were 0 bases for V and 5 bases for J; bases not matched to a gene: 6. The germline CDR1 and CDR2 sequences are SGHVS and FQNEAQ. This CDR3 is built from 16 residues.